This T cell receptor beta chain was sequenced during a study of cytomegalovirus exposure and HLA in healthy donors. Study-wide results and caveats: The investigators catalogued 180 or so TCR beta chains as cytomegalovirus-associated. Versus the 666-donor mean, an Asian-associated ancestry cluster reportedly showed fewer N-insertions in a later analysis.

J gave up 7 bases and V 7 bases, and 7 bases lay outside the gene matches. The CDR3 is 15 amino acids. Germline loops: CDR1 SGHRS, CDR2 YFSETQ. The PCR employed 60 Vbeta primers together with 13 Jbeta primers. Profiled with immunoSEQ multiplex PCR; TCRdb holds only in-frame clones, not every one. The table shows about 74,000 clones, with over 60% occurring only once. On this clone itself: The antigen remains unidentified.

The chain couples TRBV5-1 to TRBJ1-6, with 11 positions matching TRBD1. The sequenced sample consisted of PBMCs. The source of this sequence is a woman in her 40s in good health and CMV-seropositive. Here the CDR3 reads CASGQGAVLNSPLHF. Here the CDR3 DNA reads TGCGCCAGCGGACAGGGGGCGGTTTTGAATTCACCCCTCCACTTT.